A single sample is the source of the 26 T cell receptor beta chains below, sequenced in a study of blood T cell repertoires in COVID-19. Using immunoSEQ multiplex PCR, the repertoire was profiled, and TCRdb retains in-frame clones only, with some absent. Among around 180,000 clones, about 85% were seen once, and the ten largest hold roughly 9.2%. The sample comprised peripheral blood. These receptors were taken from a woman aged 80 or over with acute or convalescent COVID-19.

This clone was seen more than once but under ten times. The chain recombines TRBV11-2 with TRBJ1-2; D might be TRBD1 (6 bases). This CDR3 has 14 residues. The V end lost 4 bases, the J end lost 1 base, and 10 bases lay between the germline ends. Germline CDR1 SGHAT, CDR2 FQNNGV. CDR3 loop: CASSSDRNNYGYTF. DNA for the CDR3: TGTGCCAGCAGCTCCGACAGGAATAACTATGGCTACACCTTC.

This clone has a handful of counts. The V and J genes are TRBV7-9 and TRBJ1-2, with TRBD1 identical over 8 bases. The V gene's germline CDR1 is SEHNR and CDR2 FQNEAQ (reference sequence). Trimming removed 5 bases from V and 4 bases from J; junction bases left unmatched: 6. The CDR3 runs 14 residues. The CDR3 loop reads CASSHGQGFYGYTF. The CDR3 nucleotides are TGTGCCAGCAGCCATGGACAGGGTTTCTATGGCTACACCTTC.

There are a few counts of this clone. The chain employs TRBV6-2 or TRBV6-3 and TRBJ1-2; no firm D call. The CDR3 loop spans 17 amino acids. Trimming removed 6 bases from V and 1 base from J, with 21 bases in between. Germline values: CDR1 MNHEY, CDR2 SVGEGT. In DNA form, the CDR3 reads TGTGCCAGCAGCCCTCCGGCACAGAACTTACTTAACTATGGCTACACCTTC. Translating it yields CASSPPAQNLLNYGYTF.

The genes are TRBV7-3 and TRBJ2-1; 12 bases are a match to TRBD2. The germline V gene encodes CDR1 SGHTA and CDR2 FQGTGA. The length of the CDR3 is 16 residues. J gave up 10 bases and V 5 bases, and 12 bases lay outside the gene matches. The CDR3 DNA is TGTGCCAGCAGCCCCACGCCTAGCGGGAGGGCCATAGAGCAGTTCTTC. It codes for CASSPTPSGRAIEQFF.

This sequence joins TRBV7-3 and TRBJ2-2; D is possibly TRBD2 (5 bases). The germline gives CDR1 SGHTA, CDR2 FQGTGA. The CDR3 contains 15 residues. V was pared by 3 bases and J by 0 bases, with 8 bases between. In DNA, the CDR3 is TGTGCCAGCAGCTTGGCGGGTGCGAACACCGGGGAGCTGTTTTTT. This translates into CASSLAGANTGELFF.

This chain uses TRBV5-1 with TRBJ2-1, with TRBD1 identical over 10 bases. CDR1 is SGHRS, CDR2 YFSETQ, per germline. The trim removed 4 bases at V and 3 bases at J, leaving 1 base unmatched. There are 14 residues in the CDR3. The CDR3 here is CASSRDRGYNEQFF. The CDR3 region has the DNA TGCGCCAGCAGCAGGGACAGGGGCTACAATGAGCAGTTCTTC.

The V call is TRBV9, the J call TRBJ2-6; 7 bases match TRBD1. V gave up 3 bases and J gave up 0 bases; unmatched junction bases: 9. Germline V gives CDR1 SGDLS, CDR2 YYNGEE. The CDR3 has 18 residues. The CDR3: CASSGGQVYTSGANVLTF. The CDR3 DNA follows: TGTGCCAGCAGCGGAGGACAGGTCTATACCTCTGGGGCCAACGTCCTGACTTTC. Full variable domain (remainder filled in from reference TRBV9 and TRBJ2-6): DSGVTQTPKHLITATGQRVTLRCSPRSGDLSVYWYQQSLDQGLQFLIQYYNGEERAKGNILERFSAQQFPDLHSELNLSSLELGDSALYFCASSGGQVYTSGANVLTFGAGSRLTVL.

This clone was observed a few times. The chain uses TRBV3-1 (or the pseudogene TRBV3-2) and TRBJ2-5; 8 nucleotides align to TRBD2. With V trimmed by 3 bases and J by 1 base, 10 bases remained unmatched. This CDR3 region has 17 residues. Germline V gene sequence: CDR1 LGHDT, CDR2 YNNKEL (reference sequence). CDR3 bases: TGTGCCAGCAGCCATACTAGCGGAGGTTACATCCAAGAGACCCAGTACTTC. As protein: CASSHTSGGYIQETQYF.

This chain links TRBV12-3 or TRBV12-4 with TRBJ1-2; a weak D match, TRBD1 (5 bases). The germline V and J ends were trimmed by 5 bases and 4 bases, with 5 bases remaining between them. The CDR3 consists of 11 residues. The CDR3 loop is CASSRGYGYTF. CDR3 nucleotide sequence: TGTGCCAGCAGTAGGGGCTATGGCTACACCTTC.

The CDR3 region is CASIGYRDNKGYTF. Here the CDR3 DNA reads TGTGCCAGCATTGGATACCGGGACAACAAGGGCTACACCTTC. The chain joins TRBV25-1 to TRBJ1-2; D might be TRBD1 (6 bases). CDR1 and CDR2 (germline): MGHDK, SYGVNS. Trimming took off 7 bases at V and 8 bases at J, with 20 bases between the two ends. The CDR3 has 14 amino acids.

This sequence joins TRBV19 and TRBJ1-2, with no clear D. Germline V gives CDR1 LNHDA, CDR2 SQIVND (reference sequence). The CDR3 is made up of 13 amino acids. With 2 bases removed from V and 8 bases from J, the gap between germline ends came to 12 bases. The CDR3 spells CASSIWRSGGYTF. CDR3 coding DNA: TGTGCCAGTAGTATATGGAGGTCGGGAGGCTACACCTTC.

The V call is TRBV5-1, the J call TRBJ2-3; 8 positions match TRBD1. The germline V gene encodes CDR1 SGHRS and CDR2 YFSETQ. Trimming removed 4 bases from V and 5 bases from J; junction bases left unmatched: 3. The CDR3 covers 13 residues. This CDR3 is CASSIDRGDTQYF. CDR3 in DNA: TGCGCCAGCAGCATAGACAGGGGAGATACGCAGTATTTT.

The DNA for the CDR3 is TGTGCCAGCAGTTACATGTGGGCGGGACCCCGGGATGAGCAGTTCTTC. Translating it yields CASSYMWAGPRDEQFF. V and J are TRBV6-5 and TRBJ2-1, with D possibly matching TRBD2 (6 bases). The CDR3 extends over 16 amino acids. V lost 2 bases to trimming and J lost 8 bases, with 19 bases between them. CDR1 and CDR2 from the germline V gene are MNHEY and SVGAGI.

The J gene is TRBJ1-3, the V gene TRBV27; D not certain. Germline-derived CDR1 and CDR2 are MNHEY and SMNVEV (reference sequence). The CDR3 has 13 residues. The germline V and J ends were trimmed by 2 bases and 3 bases, with 5 bases remaining between them. The CDR3 protein is CASSLKRGNTIYF. CDR3 DNA sequence: TGTGCCAGCAGTTTAAAGCGTGGAAACACCATATATTTT.

This chain connects TRBV5-1 to TRBJ1-1; TRBD1 is a possible D gene (5 bases). With 3 bases removed from V and 5 bases from J, the gap between germline ends came to 11 bases. Germline loops: CDR1 SGHRS, CDR2 YFSETQ. There are 13 residues in the CDR3. The CDR3 DNA reads as TGCGCCAGCAGCTCACCAGGGATGACTGAAGCTTTCTTT. Encoded protein: CASSSPGMTEAFF.

CDR3 loop: CASSLDPSGKGGYGYTF. CDR3 nucleotides: TGCGCCAGCAGCTTGGATCCGTCTGGAAAGGGAGGGTATGGCTACACCTTC. The chain employs TRBV5-1 and TRBJ1-2, with D unclear. CDR1 is SGHRS and CDR2 is YFSETQ in the germline V gene. V was clipped by 0 bases and J by 5 bases, with 20 bases between them. The CDR3 is made up of 17 amino acids. The whole variable domain, filled in from reference TRBV5-1 and TRBJ1-2, reads KAGVTQTPRYLIKTRGQQVTLSCSPISGHRSVSWYQQTPGQGLQFLFEYFSETQRNKGNFPGRFSGRQFSNSRSEMNVSTLELGDSALYLCASSLDPSGKGGYGYTFGSGTRLTVV.

The V and J genes are TRBV6-1 and TRBJ2-7; a possible D gene is TRBD1 (6 bases). The CDR3 loop spans 14 amino acids. Per germline, CDR1 MNHNS and CDR2 SASEGT. Trimming pared 2 bases from V and 0 bases from J, leaving 8 bases between. As DNA, the CDR3 is TGTGCCAGCAGTGAAAGAGGGGGCTCCTACGAGCAGTACTTC. Amino acid sequence: CASSERGGSYEQYF.

This chain connects TRBV19 to TRBJ1-1; TRBD1 agrees at 8 bases. The CDR3 totals 15 residues. J was trimmed by 0 bases and V by 2 bases; bases with no gene match: 2. CDR1 LNHDA and CDR2 SQIVND come from the germline V gene (reference sequence). Written as DNA, the CDR3 is TGTGCCAGTAGTATACAGGGGGCAGTGAACACTGAAGCTTTCTTT. This codes for CASSIQGAVNTEAFF.

This chain's CDR3 is CASSLSGRGYNEQFF. The CDR3 DNA reads TGTGCCAGCAGCCTTAGCGGGAGGGGCTACAATGAGCAGTTCTTC. J is TRBJ2-1 and V is TRBV11-2; 11 bases match TRBD2. The V gene end was trimmed by 5 bases and the J gene end by 3 bases; junction bases not matched to a gene: 3. The V gene's germline CDR1 is SGHAT and CDR2 FQNNGV. The CDR3 is 15 amino acids.

The V call is TRBV5-4, the J call TRBJ1-2, with TRBD1 matching over 8 bases. The CDR3 extends over 15 amino acids. The junction had 8 bases not matched to a gene; V was cut back by 6 bases and J by 1 base. Germline loops: CDR1 SGHNT, CDR2 YYREEE (reference sequence). This chain's CDR3 is CASTLTGGFNYGYTF. CDR3 in DNA: TGTGCCAGCACACTAACAGGGGGGTTTAACTATGGCTACACCTTC.

J is TRBJ1-1 and V is TRBV5-1; D may be TRBD1 (6 bases). This CDR3 is 15 amino acids long. Trimming stripped 3 bases from V and 5 bases from J, with 17 bases between. The V gene's germline CDR1 is SGHRS and CDR2 YFSETQ. CDR3 region: CASSSQQGGPTEAFF. Written as DNA, the CDR3 is TGCGCCAGCAGCTCCCAACAGGGAGGGCCAACTGAAGCTTTCTTT.

This chain connects TRBV9 to TRBJ2-7, with 12 bases lining up with TRBD2. Germline loops: CDR1 SGDLS, CDR2 YYNGEE. This CDR3 spans 14 amino acids. V shed 1 base and J 5 bases; nucleotides not matched to a gene: 1. The CDR3: CASSVLAGGDEQYF. CDR3 sequence (DNA): TGTGCCAGCAGCGTACTAGCGGGAGGGGACGAGCAGTACTTC.

The rearrangement links TRBV11-2 to TRBJ1-2; TRBD1 might be the D (5 bases). The CDR3 consists of 17 residues. The V and J ends lost 0 bases and 4 bases respectively, with 18 bases between them. The germline V gene encodes CDR1 SGHAT and CDR2 FQNNGV. This chain's CDR3 is CASSLDIIGGGAYGYTF. In DNA, the CDR3 is TGTGCCAGCAGCTTAGATATAATTGGGGGGGGTGCCTATGGCTACACCTTC.

The rearrangement uses TRBV6-5 and TRBJ1-1; 8 positions match TRBD1. The CDR3 runs 12 residues. V shed 5 bases and J 8 bases; nucleotides not matched to a gene: 4. Germline V gives CDR1 MNHEY, CDR2 SVGAGI. This CDR3 reads CASSNRDREAFF. DNA for the CDR3: TGTGCCAGCAGTAACCGGGACAGGGAAGCTTTCTTT.

The chain joins TRBV27 to TRBJ1-1; D is unresolved. This CDR3 is built from 13 residues. Germline CDR1 MNHEY, CDR2 SMNVEV (reference sequence). Trimming stripped 4 bases from V and 0 bases from J, with 6 bases between. The CDR3, as DNA: TGTGCCAGCAGTTCATTCCTGAACACTGAAGCTTTCTTT. This gives the protein CASSSFLNTEAFF.

In its sample, this clone was seen a few times. V and J are TRBV5-4 and TRBJ2-2, with 7 bases matching TRBD1. The CDR3 length is 16 residues. Germline loops: CDR1 SGHNT, CDR2 YYREEE (reference sequence). Trimming removed 0 bases from V and 0 bases from J; junction bases left unmatched: 2. The CDR3 coding sequence is TGTGCCAGCAGCTTGGCAGGGACAGCGAACACCGGGGAGCTGTTTTTT. Translating gives CASSLAGTANTGELFF.